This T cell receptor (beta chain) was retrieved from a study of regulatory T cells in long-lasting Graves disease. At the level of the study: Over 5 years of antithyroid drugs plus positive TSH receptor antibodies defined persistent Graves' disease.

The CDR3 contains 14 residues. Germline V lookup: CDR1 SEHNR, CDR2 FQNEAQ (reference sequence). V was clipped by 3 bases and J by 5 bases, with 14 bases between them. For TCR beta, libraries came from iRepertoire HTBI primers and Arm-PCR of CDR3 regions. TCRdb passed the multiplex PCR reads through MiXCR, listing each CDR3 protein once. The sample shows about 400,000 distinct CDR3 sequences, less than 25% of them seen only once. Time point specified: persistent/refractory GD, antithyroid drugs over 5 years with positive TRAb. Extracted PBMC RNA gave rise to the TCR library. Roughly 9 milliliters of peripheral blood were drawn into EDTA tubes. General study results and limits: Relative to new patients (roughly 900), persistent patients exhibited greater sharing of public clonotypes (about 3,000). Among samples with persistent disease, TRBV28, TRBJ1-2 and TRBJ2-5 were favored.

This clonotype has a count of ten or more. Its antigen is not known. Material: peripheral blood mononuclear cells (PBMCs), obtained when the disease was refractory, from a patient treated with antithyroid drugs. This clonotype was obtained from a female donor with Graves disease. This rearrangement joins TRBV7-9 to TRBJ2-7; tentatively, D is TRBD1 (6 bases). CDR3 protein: CASSLGRGGDEQYF. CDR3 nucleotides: TGTGCCAGCAGCTTGGGAAGAGGGGGAGACGAGCAGTACTTC.